The following is a TCR beta chain sequence with its context. Its specificity is not known. Sequencing used immunoSEQ multiplex PCR; TCRdb keeps in-frame clones, though not all of them. The sample consists of some 23,000 clones, around 81% of them appearing once. The data belong to a study of PD-1 blockade in classical Hodgkin lymphoma. Every patient was affected by relapse after autologous stem cell transplantation, while exposure to brentuximab vedotin was not uniform. Patients reached a best response of complete response, partial response or progressive disease. Broader study findings: There remain no defined causes for the repertoire differences, which possibly reflect disease activity or prior therapy. At C4D1, TCR diversity had climbed significantly for CD4+ cells, though not for CD8+ cells.

Germline values: CDR1 MNHNS, CDR2 SASEGT. V lost 7 bases to trimming and J lost 5 bases, with 14 bases between them. There are 14 residues in the CDR3. The sequence was collected from a human donor with classical Hodgkin lymphoma. The sample was peripheral blood mononuclear cells (PBMCs), taken before the second cycle of nivolumab. The chain is built from TRBV6-1 and TRBJ2-2; D remains ambiguous. The CDR3 is CASTKLLGTGELFF. CDR3 DNA: TGTGCCAGCACTAAATTGCTAGGGACCGGGGAGCTGTTTTTT.